This T cell receptor (beta chain) was obtained from a study of blood T cell repertoires in COVID-19. The overall study: Acute-phase and convalescent COVID-19 samples originated in the United States, Italy and Spain. Sources were T cells, B-cell-depleted T cells, or PBMCs; the material itself was cDNA or gDNA.

The CDR3 runs to 17 residues. Per germline, CDR1 SEHNR and CDR2 FQNEAQ (reference sequence). Trimming left V 4 bases short and J 4 bases short, with 20 bases between. Repertoires were generated with immunoSEQ multiplex PCR, while TCRdb's copy carries only in-frame clones and drops some. This sample yields about 250,000 clones, of which roughly 80% are seen a single time; 8.9% belongs to the top ten. The chain couples TRBV7-9 to TRBJ1-5, with D possibly TRBD1 on 6 matching bases. The sequencing sample was made of peripheral blood. The receptor comes from a man older than 75 with acute or convalescent COVID-19. CDR3 sequence: CASSSGQGSLLNQPQHF. The CDR3 region has the DNA TGTGCCAGCAGCTCTGGGCAGGGGTCCCTATTAAATCAGCCCCAGCATTTT. Variable domain in full (rest from reference TRBV7-9 and TRBJ1-5): DTGVSQNPRHKITKRGQNVTFRCDPISEHNRLYWYRQTLGQGPEFLTYFQNEAQLEKSRLLSDRFSAERPKGSFSTLEIQRTEQGDSAMYLCASSSGQGSLLNQPQHFGDGTRLSIL.